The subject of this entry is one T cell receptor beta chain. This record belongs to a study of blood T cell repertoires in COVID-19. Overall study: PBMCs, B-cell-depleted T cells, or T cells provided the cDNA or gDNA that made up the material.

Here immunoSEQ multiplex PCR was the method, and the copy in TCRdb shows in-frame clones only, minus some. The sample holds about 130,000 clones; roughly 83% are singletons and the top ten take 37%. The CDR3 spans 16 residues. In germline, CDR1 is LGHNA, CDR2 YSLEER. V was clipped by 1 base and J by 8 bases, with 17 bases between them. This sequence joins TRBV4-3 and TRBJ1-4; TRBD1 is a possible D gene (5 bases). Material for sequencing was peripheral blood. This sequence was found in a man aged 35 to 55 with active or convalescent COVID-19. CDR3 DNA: TGCGCCAGCAGCCAAGCCACGAATCTTGGGGGGGAAAAACTGTTTTTT. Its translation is CASSQATNLGGEKLFF.